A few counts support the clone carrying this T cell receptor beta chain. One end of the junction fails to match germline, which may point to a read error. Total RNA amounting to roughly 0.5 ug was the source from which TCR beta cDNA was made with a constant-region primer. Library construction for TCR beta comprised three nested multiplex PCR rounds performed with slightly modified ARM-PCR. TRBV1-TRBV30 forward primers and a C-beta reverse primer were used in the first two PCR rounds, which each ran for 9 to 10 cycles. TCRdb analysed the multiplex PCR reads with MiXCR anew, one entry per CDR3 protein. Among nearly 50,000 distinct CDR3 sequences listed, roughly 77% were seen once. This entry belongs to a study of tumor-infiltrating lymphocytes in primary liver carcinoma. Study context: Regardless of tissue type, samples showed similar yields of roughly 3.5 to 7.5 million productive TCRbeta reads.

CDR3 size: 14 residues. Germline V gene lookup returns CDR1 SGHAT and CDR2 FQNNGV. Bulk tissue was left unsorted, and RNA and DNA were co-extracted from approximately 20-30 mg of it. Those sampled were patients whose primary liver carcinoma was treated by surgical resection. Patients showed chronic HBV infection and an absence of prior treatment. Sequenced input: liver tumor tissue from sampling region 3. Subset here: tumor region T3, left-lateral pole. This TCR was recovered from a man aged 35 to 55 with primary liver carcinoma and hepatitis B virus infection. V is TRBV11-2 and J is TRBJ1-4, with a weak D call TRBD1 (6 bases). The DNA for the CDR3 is TGTGCCCGCAGCTTAGAGGTTGGGGGCGAAAAACTGTTTTTC. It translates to CARSLEVGGEKLFF.